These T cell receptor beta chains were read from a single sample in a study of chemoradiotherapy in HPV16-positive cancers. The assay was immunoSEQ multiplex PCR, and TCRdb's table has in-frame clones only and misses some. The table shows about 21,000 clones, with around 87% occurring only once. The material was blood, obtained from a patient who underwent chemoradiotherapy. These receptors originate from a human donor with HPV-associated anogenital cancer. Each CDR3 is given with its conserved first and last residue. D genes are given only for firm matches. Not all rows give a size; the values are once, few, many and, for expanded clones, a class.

CDR3aa: CASRHSGGNEQYF; CDR3nt: TGTGCCAGCAGGCACTCAGGGGGCAACGAGCAGTACTTC; j_gene: TRBJ2-7; d_gene: TRBD1; abundance: NA; v_gene: TRBV27
CDR3aa: CASSLTANSYEQYF; CDR3nt: TGTGCCAGCAGCTTAACCGCTAACTCCTACGAGCAGTACTTC; j_gene: TRBJ2-7; d_gene: NA; abundance: NA; v_gene: TRBV28
CDR3aa: CASSYSPSGAWETQYF; CDR3nt: TGTGCCAGCAGTTACTCGCCTAGCGGGGCGTGGGAGACCCAGTACTTC; j_gene: TRBJ2-5; d_gene: TRBD2; abundance: NA; v_gene: TRBV6-5
CDR3aa: CASGRLAGTSEQYF; CDR3nt: TGTGCCAGCGGGAGACTAGCGGGGACCAGCGAGCAGTACTTC; j_gene: TRBJ2-7; d_gene: TRBD2; abundance: NA; v_gene: TRBV2
CDR3aa: CASSPSGAAYGYTF; CDR3nt: TGTGCCAGCAGCCCCTCAGGCGCCGCCTATGGCTACACCTTC; j_gene: TRBJ1-2; d_gene: NA; abundance: NA; v_gene: TRBV9
CDR3aa: CASSLEWTGHDSNYGYTF; CDR3nt: TGTGCCAGCAGCTTAGAATGGACAGGACACGATTCTAACTATGGCTACACCTTC; j_gene: TRBJ1-2; d_gene: TRBD1; abundance: once; v_gene: TRBV7-9
CDR3aa: CASSQDWTTRETQYF; CDR3nt: TGCGCCAGCAGCCAAGACTGGACTACTCGGGAGACCCAGTACTTC; j_gene: TRBJ2-5; d_gene: NA; abundance: NA; v_gene: TRBV4-3
CDR3aa: CASSTPGPGSSYEQYF; CDR3nt: TGTGCCAGTAGTACCCCCGGGCCGGGCAGCTCCTACGAGCAGTACTTC; j_gene: TRBJ2-7; d_gene: NA; abundance: NA; v_gene: TRBV19
CDR3aa: CASSEDLNTEAFF; CDR3nt: TGTGCCAGCAGTGAAGACCTGAACACTGAAGCTTTCTTT; j_gene: TRBJ1-1; d_gene: NA; abundance: NA; v_gene: TRBV2
CDR3aa: CASSEYTSGGINEQFF; CDR3nt: TGTGCCAGCAGTGAATATACTAGCGGGGGAATCAATGAGCAGTTCTTC; j_gene: TRBJ2-1; d_gene: TRBD2; abundance: NA; v_gene: TRBV25-1
CDR3aa: CAWSANKNTEAFF; CDR3nt: TGTGCCTGGAGCGCTAATAAGAACACTGAAGCTTTCTTT; j_gene: TRBJ1-1; d_gene: NA; abundance: NA; v_gene: TRBV30
CDR3aa: CASSYTTVPQETQYF; CDR3nt: TGTGCCAGCAGTTATACGACAGTGCCCCAAGAGACCCAGTACTTC; j_gene: TRBJ2-5; d_gene: NA; abundance: NA; v_gene: TRBV6-5
CDR3aa: CASSLSGTSYNEQFF; CDR3nt: TGCGCCAGCAGCTTGAGCGGGACCTCCTACAATGAGCAGTTCTTC; j_gene: TRBJ2-1; d_gene: TRBD2; abundance: NA; v_gene: TRBV5-1
CDR3aa: CATLLQPYNSPLHF; CDR3nt: TGTGCCACCCTGCTTCAACCCTATAATTCACCCCTCCACTTT; j_gene: TRBJ1-6; d_gene: NA; abundance: NA; v_gene: TRBV7-2
CDR3aa: CASSRTGGNTIYF; CDR3nt: TGTGCCAGCAGTCGGACGGGCGGAAACACCATATATTTT; j_gene: TRBJ1-3; d_gene: NA; abundance: NA; v_gene: TRBV7-6
CDR3aa: CASSQGGWKETQYF; CDR3nt: TGCGCCAGCAGCCAAGGGGGATGGAAAGAGACCCAGTACTTC; j_gene: TRBJ2-5; d_gene: NA; abundance: once; v_gene: TRBV4-3
CDR3aa: CASSQAPPDQGHTIYF; CDR3nt: TGTGCCAGCAGTCAGGCCCCGCCCGACCAGGGCCACACCATATATTTT; j_gene: TRBJ1-3; d_gene: NA; abundance: NA; v_gene: TRBV7-6
CDR3aa: CASSLVGLGVAGELFF; CDR3nt: TGTGCCAGCAGCTTAGTGGGTCTCGGGGTGGCCGGGGAGCTGTTTTTT; j_gene: TRBJ2-2; d_gene: NA; abundance: NA; v_gene: TRBV7-6
CDR3aa: CASRGTSGAYEQYF; CDR3nt: TGTGCCAGCAGGGGGACTAGCGGTGCCTACGAGCAGTACTTC; j_gene: TRBJ2-7; d_gene: TRBD2; abundance: few; v_gene: TRBV27
CDR3aa: CASSLGPTNNQPQHF; CDR3nt: TGTGCCAGCAGTTTGGGACCTACTAATAATCAGCCCCAGCATTTT; j_gene: TRBJ1-5; d_gene: NA; abundance: NA; v_gene: TRBV28
CDR3aa: CASSLLGGDSTDTQYF; CDR3nt: TGTGCCAGCAGCCTCCTGGGGGGAGATAGCACAGATACGCAGTATTTT; j_gene: TRBJ2-3; d_gene: NA; abundance: NA; v_gene: TRBV7-2
CDR3aa: CASSFPGSNQPQHF; CDR3nt: TGTGCCAGCAGCTTCCCAGGGAGCAATCAGCCCCAGCATTTT; j_gene: TRBJ1-5; d_gene: NA; abundance: NA; v_gene: TRBV7-2
CDR3aa: CAISEFGTGNQPQHF; CDR3nt: TGTGCCATCAGTGAGTTCGGGACAGGGAATCAGCCCCAGCATTTT; j_gene: TRBJ1-5; d_gene: TRBD1; abundance: NA; v_gene: TRBV10-3
CDR3aa: CASSFGLNTGELFF; CDR3nt: TGTGCCAGCAGTTTCGGCCTCAACACCGGGGAGCTGTTTTTT; j_gene: TRBJ2-2; d_gene: NA; abundance: NA; v_gene: TRBV28
CDR3aa: CASSVEQGARGANVLTF; CDR3nt: TGTGCCAGCAGCGTAGAACAGGGGGCGCGAGGGGCCAACGTCCTGACTTTC; j_gene: TRBJ2-6; d_gene: TRBD1; abundance: once; v_gene: TRBV9
CDR3aa: CARIDDGTPYVGYGYTF; CDR3nt: TGTGCCAGGATTGACGACGGGACACCATATGTTGGCTATGGCTACACCTTC; j_gene: TRBJ1-2; d_gene: NA; abundance: NA; v_gene: TRBV2
CDR3aa: CASSLGVAGVPNEQFF; CDR3nt: TGTGCCAGCAGCCTCGGTGTAGCGGGGGTACCCAATGAGCAGTTCTTC; j_gene: TRBJ2-1; d_gene: TRBD2; abundance: once; v_gene: TRBV7-3
CDR3aa: CASSRQDTGELFF; CDR3nt: TGCGCCAGCAGCAGACAGGACACCGGGGAGCTGTTTTTT; j_gene: TRBJ2-2; d_gene: NA; abundance: NA; v_gene: TRBV5-1
CDR3aa: CASSGTSGGSNTQYF; CDR3nt: TGTGCCAGCAGTGGGACTAGCGGGGGTTCAAATACGCAGTATTTT; j_gene: TRBJ2-3; d_gene: TRBD2; abundance: NA; v_gene: TRBV2
CDR3aa: CASSLLSAGVGDTQYF; CDR3nt: TGTGCCAGCAGCTTGTTGTCAGCGGGAGTCGGGGATACGCAGTATTTT; j_gene: TRBJ2-3; d_gene: TRBD2; abundance: once; v_gene: TRBV5-6
CDR3aa: CSVEGTSGTSYNEQFF; CDR3nt: TGCAGCGTTGAAGGGACTAGCGGTACCTCCTACAATGAGCAGTTCTTC; j_gene: TRBJ2-1; d_gene: TRBD2; abundance: NA; v_gene: TRBV29-1
CDR3aa: CASSYNAMSSYNEQFF; CDR3nt: TGTGCCAGCAGCTACAACGCAATGAGCTCCTACAATGAGCAGTTCTTC; j_gene: TRBJ2-1; d_gene: NA; abundance: NA; v_gene: TRBV9
CDR3aa: CASSSTPGGGLGELFF; CDR3nt: TGCGCCAGCAGCTCAACCCCCGGGGGGGGCCTCGGGGAGCTGTTTTTT; j_gene: TRBJ2-2; d_gene: TRBD2; abundance: NA; v_gene: TRBV5-1
CDR3aa: CASTTGTGGGYTF; CDR3nt: TGCGCCAGCACTACCGGGACAGGGGGTGGCTACACCTTC; j_gene: TRBJ1-2; d_gene: TRBD1; abundance: NA; v_gene: TRBV5-1
CDR3aa: CASRRQGANEKLFF; CDR3nt: TGTGCCAGCAGAAGACAGGGGGCTAATGAAAAACTGTTTTTT; j_gene: TRBJ1-4; d_gene: TRBD1; abundance: NA; v_gene: TRBV18
CDR3aa: CASSSTTVNEKLFF; CDR3nt: TGTGCCAGCAGCTCGACAACGGTTAATGAAAAACTGTTTTTT; j_gene: TRBJ1-4; d_gene: NA; abundance: NA; v_gene: TRBV5-6
CDR3aa: CASSQRQGYQETQYF; CDR3nt: TGTGCCAGCAGTCAACGACAGGGGTACCAAGAGACCCAGTACTTC; j_gene: TRBJ2-5; d_gene: TRBD1; abundance: NA; v_gene: TRBV28
CDR3aa: CASSLERTGVYGYTF; CDR3nt: TGTGCCAGCAGCTTAGAAAGGACAGGAGTATATGGCTACACCTTC; j_gene: TRBJ1-2; d_gene: TRBD1; abundance: NA; v_gene: TRBV11-2
CDR3aa: CASSQPGGFGNQPQHF; CDR3nt: TGTGCCAGCAGCCAACCCGGCGGTTTCGGCAATCAGCCCCAGCATTTT; j_gene: TRBJ1-5; d_gene: NA; abundance: NA; v_gene: TRBV28
CDR3aa: CASSVGRDSYYEQYF; CDR3nt: TGTGCCAGCAGCGTCGGCCGGGATTCCTACTACGAGCAGTACTTC; j_gene: TRBJ2-7; d_gene: NA; abundance: NA; v_gene: TRBV9
CDR3aa: CASSFSEEGSNYGYTF; CDR3nt: TGTGCCAGCAGCTTCTCCGAGGAGGGGTCTAACTATGGCTACACCTTC; j_gene: TRBJ1-2; d_gene: NA; abundance: NA; v_gene: TRBV7-9
CDR3aa: CASSLEAGGSYEQYF; CDR3nt: TGTGCCAGCAGCTTAGAGGCGGGGGGCTCCTACGAGCAGTACTTC; j_gene: TRBJ2-7; d_gene: TRBD2; abundance: NA; v_gene: TRBV7-2
CDR3aa: CASSLRIAGFTDTQYF; CDR3nt: TGTGCCAGCAGCTTACGAATAGCGGGATTTACAGATACGCAGTATTTT; j_gene: TRBJ2-3; d_gene: TRBD2; abundance: once; v_gene: TRBV11-2